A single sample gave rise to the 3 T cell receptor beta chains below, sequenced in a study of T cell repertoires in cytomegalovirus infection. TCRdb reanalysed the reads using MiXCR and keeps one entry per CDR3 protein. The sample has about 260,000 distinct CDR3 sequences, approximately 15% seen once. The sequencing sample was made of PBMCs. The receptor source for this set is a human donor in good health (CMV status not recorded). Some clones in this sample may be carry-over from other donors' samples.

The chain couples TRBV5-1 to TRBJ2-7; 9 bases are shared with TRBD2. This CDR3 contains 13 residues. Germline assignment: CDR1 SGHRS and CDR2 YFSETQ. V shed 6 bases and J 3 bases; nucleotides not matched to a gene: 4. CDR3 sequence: CASMSSGGYEQYF. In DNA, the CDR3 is TGCGCCAGCATGAGTAGCGGGGGCTACGAGCAGTACTTC.

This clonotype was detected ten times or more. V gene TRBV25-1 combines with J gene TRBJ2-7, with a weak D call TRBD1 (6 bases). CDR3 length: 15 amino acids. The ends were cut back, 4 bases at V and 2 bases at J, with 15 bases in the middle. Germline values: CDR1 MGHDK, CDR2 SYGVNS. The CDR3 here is CASSAIGRGTYEQYF. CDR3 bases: TGTGCCAGCAGTGCTATAGGCAGGGGAACCTACGAGCAGTACTTC.

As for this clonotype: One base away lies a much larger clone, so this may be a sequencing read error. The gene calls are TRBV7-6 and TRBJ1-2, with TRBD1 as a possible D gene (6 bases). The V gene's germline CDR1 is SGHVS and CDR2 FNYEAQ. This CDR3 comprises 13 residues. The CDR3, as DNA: TGTGCCAGCAGCCCGGACAGTGGATCTGGCAACACCTTC. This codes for CASSPDSGSGNTF.